The rows below give T cell receptor beta chains drawn from one sample of a study of control samples from healthy donors and cancer patients. The repertoire was sequenced with immunoSEQ multiplex PCR; TCRdb's copy has only in-frame clones and lacks some. The sample has 98,000 or so clones, about four fifths seen once. Sequenced sample: blood. These receptors all come from a woman aged 25 to 39 in good health. CDR3s include the opening cysteine and the closing phenylalanine or tryptophan. Fields, in order: clone size, V gene, J gene, D gene, CDR3 DNA, CDR3 protein. D genes are given only for firm matches. Clone size is stated in some rows and not others, as once, few, many or a class when expanded.

abundance: -
v_gene: TRBV9
j_gene: TRBJ2-1
d_gene: TRBD2
CDR3nt: TGTGCCAGCAGCCGCGGGGGGGACAGTTCAAACAATGAGCAGTTCTTC
CDR3aa: CASSRGGDSSNNEQFF

abundance: -
v_gene: TRBV2
j_gene: TRBJ1-4
d_gene: -
CDR3nt: TGTGCCAGCAGTCCTAGCTGGGATGAAAAACTGTTTTTT
CDR3aa: CASSPSWDEKLFF

abundance: -
v_gene: TRBV6-6
j_gene: TRBJ2-3
d_gene: TRBD1
CDR3nt: TGTGCCAGCAGGGGCACAGGGGGCGCGGGGAATACGCAGTATTTT
CDR3aa: CASRGTGGAGNTQYF

abundance: -
v_gene: TRBV20-1
j_gene: TRBJ1-3
d_gene: -
CDR3nt: TGCAGTGCGCCGAGTTACAACACCATATATTTT
CDR3aa: CSAPSYNTIYF

abundance: -
v_gene: TRBV3-1/TRBV3-2
j_gene: TRBJ2-5
d_gene: TRBD2
CDR3nt: TGTGCCAGCAGCCAAGTGCTATCCGGGGGGGAGGAGACCCAGTACTTC
CDR3aa: CASSQVLSGGEETQYF

abundance: -
v_gene: TRBV19
j_gene: TRBJ1-2
d_gene: -
CDR3nt: TGTGCCAGTAGTATAGCCCCTGCCAGAGGTGGCTACACCTTC
CDR3aa: CASSIAPARGGYTF

abundance: -
v_gene: TRBV9
j_gene: TRBJ1-3
d_gene: -
CDR3nt: TGTGCCAGCAGCGTAGGTGAGGTTTTCAACACCATATATTTT
CDR3aa: CASSVGEVFNTIYF

abundance: few
v_gene: TRBV9
j_gene: TRBJ2-1
d_gene: TRBD2
CDR3nt: TGTGCCAGCAGCTCTAGCGGGGGGACCCTCGATGAGCAGTTCTTC
CDR3aa: CASSSSGGTLDEQFF

abundance: -
v_gene: TRBV7-9
j_gene: TRBJ2-7
d_gene: -
CDR3nt: TGTGCCAGCAGCTTCAGGAGCGTCTACGAGCAGTACTTC
CDR3aa: CASSFRSVYEQYF

abundance: -
v_gene: TRBV2
j_gene: TRBJ2-1
d_gene: -
CDR3nt: TGTGCCAGCAGTTCCGGGGTCAGCTCCTACAATGAGCAGTTCTTC
CDR3aa: CASSSGVSSYNEQFF

abundance: -
v_gene: TRBV6-5
j_gene: TRBJ2-7
d_gene: TRBD1
CDR3nt: TGTGCCAGCAGAAAGGGACAGGGGAACTACGAGCAGTACTTC
CDR3aa: CASRKGQGNYEQYF

abundance: once
v_gene: TRBV5-4
j_gene: TRBJ2-5
d_gene: -
CDR3nt: TGTGCCAGCAGCTCAGGGACCACTCGCCAAGAGACCCAGTACTTC
CDR3aa: CASSSGTTRQETQYF

abundance: many
v_gene: TRBV14
j_gene: TRBJ2-7
d_gene: -
CDR3nt: TGTGCCAGCAGCCAGAGGGGCCAGGTCCCAGGCGACGAGCAGTACTTC
CDR3aa: CASSQRGQVPGDEQYF

abundance: -
v_gene: TRBV9
j_gene: TRBJ1-1
d_gene: -
CDR3nt: TGTGCCAGCAGCGTATCGCCGGAGGGCCGCACTGAAGCTTTCTTT
CDR3aa: CASSVSPEGRTEAFF

abundance: -
v_gene: TRBV18
j_gene: TRBJ2-7
d_gene: TRBD2
CDR3nt: TGTGCCAGCTCACCCCGGGAGGTAGGGCCCACCCACTACGAGCAGTACTTC
CDR3aa: CASSPREVGPTHYEQYF

abundance: few
v_gene: TRBV10-2
j_gene: TRBJ2-7
d_gene: -
CDR3nt: TGCGCCAGCAGTGAGTGGGCAGGGAGACACGAGCAGTACTTC
CDR3aa: CASSEWAGRHEQYF

abundance: -
v_gene: TRBV5-1
j_gene: TRBJ1-2
d_gene: -
CDR3nt: TGCGCCAGCAGCTTAGGCTCGGGACAAAACTATGGCTACACCTTC
CDR3aa: CASSLGSGQNYGYTF

abundance: -
v_gene: TRBV6-2/TRBV6-3
j_gene: TRBJ1-1
d_gene: TRBD1
CDR3nt: TGTGCCAGCAGCCGCGACAGGGGGCGGGGGAACACTGAAGCTTTCTTT
CDR3aa: CASSRDRGRGNTEAFF

abundance: once
v_gene: TRBV10-2
j_gene: TRBJ2-1
d_gene: TRBD2
CDR3nt: TGCGCCACCACGACTAGCGGGGGGGCCATTACCTACAATGAGCAGTTCTTC
CDR3aa: CATTTSGGAITYNEQFF

abundance: -
v_gene: TRBV24-1
j_gene: TRBJ1-2
d_gene: -
CDR3nt: TGTGCCACCAGACATGAGGGAGCACGGGGGGGTCCCCCAAACTATGGCTACACCTTC
CDR3aa: CATRHEGARGGPPNYGYTF

abundance: -
v_gene: TRBV7-3
j_gene: TRBJ2-5
d_gene: TRBD1
CDR3nt: TGTGCCAGCAGCTTTGGGACAGGGGGCCCAGAGACCCAGTACTTC
CDR3aa: CASSFGTGGPETQYF

abundance: -
v_gene: TRBV30
j_gene: TRBJ1-3
d_gene: -
CDR3nt: TGTGCCTGGATGGGGGGTGGCTCTGGAAACACCATATATTTT
CDR3aa: CAWMGGGSGNTIYF

abundance: -
v_gene: TRBV21-1
j_gene: TRBJ1-5
d_gene: -
CDR3nt: TGTGCCAGCAGCAACGGGTGGATTGGACGGTTGCATCAGCCCCAGCATTTT
CDR3aa: CASSNGWIGRLHQPQHF